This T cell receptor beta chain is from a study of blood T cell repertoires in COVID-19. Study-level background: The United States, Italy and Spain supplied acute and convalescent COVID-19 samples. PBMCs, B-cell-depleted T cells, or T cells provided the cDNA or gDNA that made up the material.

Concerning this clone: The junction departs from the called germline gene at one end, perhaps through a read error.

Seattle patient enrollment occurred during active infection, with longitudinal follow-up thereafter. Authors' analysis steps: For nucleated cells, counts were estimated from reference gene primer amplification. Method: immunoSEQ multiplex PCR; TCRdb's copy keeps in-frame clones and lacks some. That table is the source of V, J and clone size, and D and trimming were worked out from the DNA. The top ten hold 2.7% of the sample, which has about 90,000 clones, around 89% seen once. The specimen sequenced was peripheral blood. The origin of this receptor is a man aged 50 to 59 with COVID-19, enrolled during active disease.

The chain's CDR3 is CASSFGVGSGETQYF. For the CDR3, the DNA is TGTGCTAGCAGCTTTGGGGTAGGGAGTGGCGAGACCCAGTACTTC. The rearrangement links TRBV7-7 to TRBJ2-5; TRBD2 is a possible D gene (5 bases). From germline, CDR1 is SSHAT and CDR2 FNYEAQ (reference sequence). CDR3 length equals 15 residues.